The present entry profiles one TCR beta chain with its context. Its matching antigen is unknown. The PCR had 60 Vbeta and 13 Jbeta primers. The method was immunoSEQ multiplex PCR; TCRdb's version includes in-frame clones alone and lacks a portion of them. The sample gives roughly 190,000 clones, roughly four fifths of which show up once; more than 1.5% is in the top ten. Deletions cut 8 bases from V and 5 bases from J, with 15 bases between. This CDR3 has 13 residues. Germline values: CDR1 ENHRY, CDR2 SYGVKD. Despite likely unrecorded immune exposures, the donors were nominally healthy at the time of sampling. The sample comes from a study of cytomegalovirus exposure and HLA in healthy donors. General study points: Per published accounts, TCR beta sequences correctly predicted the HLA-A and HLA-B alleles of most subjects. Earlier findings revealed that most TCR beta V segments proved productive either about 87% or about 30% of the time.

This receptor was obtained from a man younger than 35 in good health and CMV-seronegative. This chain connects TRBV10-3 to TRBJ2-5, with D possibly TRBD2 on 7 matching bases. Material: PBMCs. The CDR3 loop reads CAISGGLTETQYF. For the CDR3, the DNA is TGTGCCATCTCCGGGGGGCTAACGGAGACCCAGTACTTC.